Included here is one T cell receptor beta chain sequence, with context. CDR3 size: 13 residues. The ends were cut back, 0 bases at V and 4 bases at J, with 7 bases in the middle. The V gene's germline CDR1 is SGDLS and CDR2 YYNGEE. Per the study methods: Estimation of nucleated cell counts was performed using reference gene primer amplification. The table came from immunoSEQ multiplex PCR; TCRdb's copy has only in-frame clones and leaves some out. V, J and clone size were drawn from that table, and D and trimming were deduced from the DNA. The table records tens of thousands of clones, about nine tenths of them present only once. The data were taken from a study of blood T cell repertoires in COVID-19. For the study at large: Acute and convalescent COVID-19 samples came from the United States, Italy and Spain. PBMCs, B-cell-depleted T cells, or T cells provided the cDNA or gDNA that made up the material.

The specimen sequenced was peripheral blood. This chain uses TRBV9 with TRBJ1-1; tentatively, D is TRBD1 (6 bases). The source of this sequence is a woman aged 50 to 60 with active or convalescent COVID-19. The DNA of the CDR3 is TGTGCCAGCAGCGTAGAGGGGGTCACTGAAGCTTTCTTT. It translates to CASSVEGVTEAFF.